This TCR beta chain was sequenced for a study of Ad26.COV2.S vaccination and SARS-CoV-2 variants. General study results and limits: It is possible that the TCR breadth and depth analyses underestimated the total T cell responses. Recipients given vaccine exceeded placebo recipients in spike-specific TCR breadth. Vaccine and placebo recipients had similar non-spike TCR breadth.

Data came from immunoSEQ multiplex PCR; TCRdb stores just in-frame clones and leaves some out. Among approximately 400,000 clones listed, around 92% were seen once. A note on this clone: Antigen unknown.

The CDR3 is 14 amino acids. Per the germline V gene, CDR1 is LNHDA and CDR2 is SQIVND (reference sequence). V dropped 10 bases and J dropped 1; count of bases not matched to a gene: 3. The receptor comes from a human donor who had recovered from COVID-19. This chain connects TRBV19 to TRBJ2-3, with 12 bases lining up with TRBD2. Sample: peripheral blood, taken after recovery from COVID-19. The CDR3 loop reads CATRLAGGTDTQYF. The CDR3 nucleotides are TGTGCCACGAGACTAGCGGGAGGCACAGATACGCAGTATTTT.